This TCR beta chain was sequenced in a study of T cell responses to AZD1222 COVID-19 vaccine. A word on this clone: Its antigen is undetermined.

J lost 2 bases, V lost 3 bases, and 14 bases had no gene match. Germline V gene sequence: CDR1 SGHNT, CDR2 YYREEE (reference sequence). This CDR3 has 18 amino acids. TCRdb's table, derived via immunoSEQ multiplex PCR, lists solely in-frame clones and lacks some. The profile shows approximately 170,000 clones, around 93% of them singletons. Points from the study as a whole: The sample set comprised mostly white British donors with more females, and clonal diversity was possibly underestimated. Repertoire sampling happened only post peak T cell response. In the spike-specific TCR repertoire, nearly half reportedly target unmutated variant regions.

The sequencing used peripheral blood, collected on day 0 of AZD1222 vaccination. The sequence derives from an adult in good health. The rearrangement uses TRBV5-4 and TRBJ2-7; 10 nucleotides match TRBD1. CDR3 sequence: CASSSGTGAGRTPYEQYF. Written as DNA, the CDR3 is TGTGCCAGCAGCTCAGGGACAGGGGCCGGACGGACCCCCTACGAGCAGTACTTC.